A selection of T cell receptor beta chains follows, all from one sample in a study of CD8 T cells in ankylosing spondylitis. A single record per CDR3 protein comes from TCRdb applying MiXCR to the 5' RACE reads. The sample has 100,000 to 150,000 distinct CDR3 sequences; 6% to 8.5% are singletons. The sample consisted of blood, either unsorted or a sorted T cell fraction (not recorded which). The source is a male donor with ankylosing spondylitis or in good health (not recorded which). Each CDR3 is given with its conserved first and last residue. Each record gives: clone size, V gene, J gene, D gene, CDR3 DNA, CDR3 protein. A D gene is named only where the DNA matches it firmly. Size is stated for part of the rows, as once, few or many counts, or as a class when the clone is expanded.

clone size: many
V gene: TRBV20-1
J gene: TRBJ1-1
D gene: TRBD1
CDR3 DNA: TGCAGTGCTAGCGACAGGGGTGGCACTGAAGCTTTCTTT
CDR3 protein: CSASDRGGTEAFF

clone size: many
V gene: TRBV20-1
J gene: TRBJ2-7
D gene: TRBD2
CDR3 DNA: TGCAGTGCTAGGTTAGCGGGAGACTTCACCTACGAGCAGTACTTC
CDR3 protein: CSARLAGDFTYEQYF

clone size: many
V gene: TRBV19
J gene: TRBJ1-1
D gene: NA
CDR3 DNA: TGTGCCAGTCGCCGGCACGAGGGGTCGGGAGCTTTCTTT
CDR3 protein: CASRRHEGSGAFF

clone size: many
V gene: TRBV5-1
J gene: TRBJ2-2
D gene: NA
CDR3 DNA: TGCGCCAGCAGCTTGGCCAGGCCCACCGGGGAGCTGTTTTTT
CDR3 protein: CASSLARPTGELFF

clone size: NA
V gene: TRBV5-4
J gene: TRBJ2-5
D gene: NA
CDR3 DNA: TGTGCCAGCAGCCACACACAGCAGTACCAAGAGACCCAGTACTTC
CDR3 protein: CASSHTQQYQETQYF

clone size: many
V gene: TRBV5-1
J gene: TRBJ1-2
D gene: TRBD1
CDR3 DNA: TGCGCCAGCAGTCGGGACAGTCTCCTCTCTAACTATGGCTACACCTTC
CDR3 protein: CASSRDSLLSNYGYTF

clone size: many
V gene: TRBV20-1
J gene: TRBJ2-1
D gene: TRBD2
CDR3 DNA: TGCAGTGCTAGAGTCGGCGGGGGACTAGCCAATGAGCAGTTCTTC
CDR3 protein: CSARVGGGLANEQFF

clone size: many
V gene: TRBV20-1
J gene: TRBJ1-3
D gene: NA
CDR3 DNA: TGCAGTGCTAGATTGGGTACCCCAACAAACACCATATATTTT
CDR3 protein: CSARLGTPTNTIYF

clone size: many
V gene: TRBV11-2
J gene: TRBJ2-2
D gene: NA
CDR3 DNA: TGTGCCAGCAGCTTAGGTCAGCACACCGGGGAGCTGTTTTTT
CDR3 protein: CASSLGQHTGELFF

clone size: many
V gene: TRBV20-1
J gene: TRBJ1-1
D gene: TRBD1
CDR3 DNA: TGCAGTGCTAGAGACTTCGGGACAGGGCAGGACACTGAAGCTTTCTTT
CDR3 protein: CSARDFGTGQDTEAFF

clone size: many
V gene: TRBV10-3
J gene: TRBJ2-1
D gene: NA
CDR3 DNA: TGTGCCACCCAGGGGACCTACAATGAGCAGTTCTTC
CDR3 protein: CATQGTYNEQFF

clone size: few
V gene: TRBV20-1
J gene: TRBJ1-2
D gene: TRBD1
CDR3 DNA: TGCAGTGCGCCGAGGGACAGGGAAGCGTATGGCTACACCTTC
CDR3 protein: CSAPRDREAYGYTF

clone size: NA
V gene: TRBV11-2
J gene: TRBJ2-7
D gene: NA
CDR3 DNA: TGTGCCAGCAGCTTAATTCGTAGTACCGCCTACGAGCAGTACTTC
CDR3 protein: CASSLIRSTAYEQYF

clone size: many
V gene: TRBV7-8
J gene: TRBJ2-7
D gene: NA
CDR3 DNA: TGTGCCAGCAGCCGTCAACCCGGGACGCACTACGAGCAGTACTTC
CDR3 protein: CASSRQPGTHYEQYF

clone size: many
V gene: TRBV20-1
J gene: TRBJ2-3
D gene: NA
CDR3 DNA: TGCAGTGCTATATTAGGCGGGCCCACAGATACGCAGTATTTT
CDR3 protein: CSAILGGPTDTQYF

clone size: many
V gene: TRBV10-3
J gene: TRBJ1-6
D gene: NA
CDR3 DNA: TGTGCCATCAGTCCGGACACTTATAATTCACCCCTCCACTTT
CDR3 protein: CAISPDTYNSPLHF

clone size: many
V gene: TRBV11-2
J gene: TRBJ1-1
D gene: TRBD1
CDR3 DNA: TGTGCCAGCAGCCGCCCCAGGGGGGACACTGAAGCTTTCTTT
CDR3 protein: CASSRPRGDTEAFF

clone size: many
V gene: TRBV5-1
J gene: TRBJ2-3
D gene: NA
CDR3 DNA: TGCGCCAGCAGCCGAGCTGCCGCCGGCACAGATACGCAGTATTTT
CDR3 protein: CASSRAAAGTDTQYF

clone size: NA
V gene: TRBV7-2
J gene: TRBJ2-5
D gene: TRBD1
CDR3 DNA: TGTGCCAGCAGCTTACGACAGGGCCAAGAGACCCAGTACTTC
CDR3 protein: CASSLRQGQETQYF

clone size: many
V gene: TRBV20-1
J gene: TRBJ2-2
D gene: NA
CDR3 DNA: TGCAGTGCTCCTTCGGGGGGCTATCCGAACACCGGGGAGCTGTTTTTT
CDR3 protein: CSAPSGGYPNTGELFF

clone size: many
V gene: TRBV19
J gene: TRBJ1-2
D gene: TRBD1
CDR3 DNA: TGTGCCGTCGACAGGGAGAGCTATGGCTACACCTTC
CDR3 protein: CAVDRESYGYTF

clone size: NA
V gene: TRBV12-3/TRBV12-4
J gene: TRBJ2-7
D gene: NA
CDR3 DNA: TGTGCCAGCAGTTTAGTACTAGGAACCTACGAGCAGTACTTC
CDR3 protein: CASSLVLGTYEQYF

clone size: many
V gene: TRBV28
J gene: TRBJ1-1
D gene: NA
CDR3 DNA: TGTGCCAGCTCCTTAACATCCTCGGGGAACACTGAAGCTTTCTTT
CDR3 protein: CASSLTSSGNTEAFF

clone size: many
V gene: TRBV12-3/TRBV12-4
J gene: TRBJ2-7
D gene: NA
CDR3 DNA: TGTGCCAGCAGTACTCGACAGCCCTACGAGCAGTACTTC
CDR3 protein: CASSTRQPYEQYF

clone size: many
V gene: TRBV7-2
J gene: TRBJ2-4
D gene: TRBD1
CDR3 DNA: TGTGCCAGCAGCTTTCCCTTAGGGACAGGGCTTAAAAACATTCAGTACTTC
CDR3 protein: CASSFPLGTGLKNIQYF

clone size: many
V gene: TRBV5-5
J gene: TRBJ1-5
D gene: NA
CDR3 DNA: TGTGCCAGCAATCCTCACCCGGGACAAAGCAATCAGCCCCAGCATTTT
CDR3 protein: CASNPHPGQSNQPQHF

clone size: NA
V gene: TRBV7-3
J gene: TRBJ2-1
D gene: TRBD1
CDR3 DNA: TGTGCCAGCAGCTCGCCCGGGACAGAAAACAATGAGCAGTTCTTC
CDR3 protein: CASSSPGTENNEQFF

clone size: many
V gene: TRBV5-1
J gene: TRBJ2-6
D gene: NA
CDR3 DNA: TGCGCCAGCAGCTTGGGTGCCTCTGGGGCCAACGTCCTGACTTTC
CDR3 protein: CASSLGASGANVLTF

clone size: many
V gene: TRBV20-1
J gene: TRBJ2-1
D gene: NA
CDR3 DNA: TGCAGTGCCGCCTTTAGCGACTTTCAGTTCTTC
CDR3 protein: CSAAFSDFQFF

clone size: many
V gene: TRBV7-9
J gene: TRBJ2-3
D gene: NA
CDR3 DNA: TGTGCCAGCAGCTTGGGCAGAAAAACAGATACGCAGTATTTT
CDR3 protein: CASSLGRKTDTQYF

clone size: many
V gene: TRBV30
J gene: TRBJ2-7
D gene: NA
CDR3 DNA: TGTGCCTGGAGCTATGAACCGGGGGAGCAGTACTTC
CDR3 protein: CAWSYEPGEQYF

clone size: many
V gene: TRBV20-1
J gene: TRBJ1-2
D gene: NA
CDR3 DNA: TGCAGTGCTAGGATCGAGGCAGGGCGAGGCTACACCTTC
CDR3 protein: CSARIEAGRGYTF

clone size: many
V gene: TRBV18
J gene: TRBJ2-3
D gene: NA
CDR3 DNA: TGTGCCAGCTCACCGGGTACCGCGAATACGCAGTATTTT
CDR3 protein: CASSPGTANTQYF

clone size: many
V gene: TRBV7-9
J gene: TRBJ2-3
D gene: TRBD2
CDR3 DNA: TGTGCCAGCAGCTTTCAAACTGGGACTAGGGGCACAGATACGCAGTATTTT
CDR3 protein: CASSFQTGTRGTDTQYF

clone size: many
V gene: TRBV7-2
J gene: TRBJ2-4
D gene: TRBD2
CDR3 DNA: TGTGCCAGCAGTGCGGGAGCGGAAAACATTCAGTACTTC
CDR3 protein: CASSAGAENIQYF

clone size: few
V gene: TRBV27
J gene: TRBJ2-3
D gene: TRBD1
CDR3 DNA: TGTGCCAGCAGTTCTCCCGGGACAGTAACAGATACGCAGTATTTT
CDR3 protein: CASSSPGTVTDTQYF

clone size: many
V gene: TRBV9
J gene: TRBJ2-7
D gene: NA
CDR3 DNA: TGTGCCAGCAGCGTAGCAGGGGGGCCGAGCTCCTACGAGCAGTACTTC
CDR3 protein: CASSVAGGPSSYEQYF

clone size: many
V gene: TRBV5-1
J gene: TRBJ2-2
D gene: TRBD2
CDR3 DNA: TGCGCCAGCAGCTTACTAGCGGTGTACACCGGGGAGCTGTTTTTT
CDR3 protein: CASSLLAVYTGELFF

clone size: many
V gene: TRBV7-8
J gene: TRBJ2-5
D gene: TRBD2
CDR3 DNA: TGTGCCAGCTTTAGGACTAGCGGTCAAGAGACCCAGTACTTC
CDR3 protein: CASFRTSGQETQYF

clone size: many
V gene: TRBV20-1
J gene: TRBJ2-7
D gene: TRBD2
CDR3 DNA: TGCAGTGCCGCAGGGACTAGCGGGCTGGACGAGCAGTACTTC
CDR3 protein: CSAAGTSGLDEQYF

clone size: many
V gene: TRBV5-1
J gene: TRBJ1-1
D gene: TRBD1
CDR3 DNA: TGCGCCAGCAGCCCTGTACAGGGGCTCAACACTGAAGCTTTCTTT
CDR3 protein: CASSPVQGLNTEAFF

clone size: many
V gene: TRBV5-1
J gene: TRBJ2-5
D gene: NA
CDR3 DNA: TGCGCCAGCAGCTTGGGTCAGTACCAAGAGACCCAGTACTTC
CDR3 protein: CASSLGQYQETQYF